This TCR beta chain was identified in a study of cytomegalovirus exposure and HLA in healthy donors. Study-wide results and limits: Relative to the roughly 700-donor mean, N-insertions were reportedly fewer in an Asian-associated ancestry cluster in a later analysis. An analysis was carried out at a later point. It showed that HLA-associated TCR beta chains were more clonally expanded than equally common non-associated chains.

This PCR relied on a set of 60 Vbeta primers and 13 Jbeta primers. Methods used by the authors: Counted up in a later analysis, unique TCR beta chains came to roughly 80 million, with about 10 million shared. Sequencing was performed with immunoSEQ multiplex PCR; in TCRdb, only in-frame clones are kept and a portion is missing. V, J and clone size are those of that table, while D and trimming were read from the DNA. The repertoire has some 130,000 clones, about 78% of them found once; the top ten carry 4.2%. In germline, CDR1 is SGHVS, CDR2 FQNEAQ. V lost 3 bases and J lost 2, with 14 bases in between. This CDR3 has 16 residues. Remarks on this clone: What it binds is not known.

The J gene is TRBJ1-3, the V gene TRBV7-8; tentatively, D is TRBD1 (6 bases). The sequence was obtained from a middle-aged man in good health and CMV-seropositive. Specimen: PBMCs. The CDR3 DNA reads TGTGCCAGCAGCTTGCTACAGGGCCCGACTGGAAACACCATATATTTT. Protein sequence: CASSLLQGPTGNTIYF.